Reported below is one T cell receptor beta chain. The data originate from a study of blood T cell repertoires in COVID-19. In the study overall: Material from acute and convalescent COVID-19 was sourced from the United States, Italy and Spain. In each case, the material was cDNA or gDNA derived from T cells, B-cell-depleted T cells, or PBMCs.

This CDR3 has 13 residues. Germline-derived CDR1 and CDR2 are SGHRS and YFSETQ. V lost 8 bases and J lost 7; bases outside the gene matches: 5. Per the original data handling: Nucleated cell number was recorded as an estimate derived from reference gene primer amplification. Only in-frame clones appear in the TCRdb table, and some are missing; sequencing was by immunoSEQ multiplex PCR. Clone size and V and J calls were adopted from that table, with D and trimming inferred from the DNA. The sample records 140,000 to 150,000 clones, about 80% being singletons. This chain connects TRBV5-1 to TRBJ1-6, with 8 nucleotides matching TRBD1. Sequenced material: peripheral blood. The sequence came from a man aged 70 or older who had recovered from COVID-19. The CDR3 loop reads CASTGQANSPLHF. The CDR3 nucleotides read TGCGCCAGTACGGGACAGGCCAATTCACCCCTCCACTTT.